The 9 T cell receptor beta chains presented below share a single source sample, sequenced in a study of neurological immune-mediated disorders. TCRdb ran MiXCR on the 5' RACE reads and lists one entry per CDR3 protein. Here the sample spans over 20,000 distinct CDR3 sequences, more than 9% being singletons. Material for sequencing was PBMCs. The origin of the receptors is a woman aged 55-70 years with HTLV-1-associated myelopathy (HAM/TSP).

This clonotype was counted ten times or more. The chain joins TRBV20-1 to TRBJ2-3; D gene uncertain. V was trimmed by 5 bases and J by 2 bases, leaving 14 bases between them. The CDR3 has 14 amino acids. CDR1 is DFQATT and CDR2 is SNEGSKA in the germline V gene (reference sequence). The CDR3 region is CSAPHDTNTDTQYF. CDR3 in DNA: TGCAGTGCTCCCCACGATACCAACACAGATACGCAGTATTTT.

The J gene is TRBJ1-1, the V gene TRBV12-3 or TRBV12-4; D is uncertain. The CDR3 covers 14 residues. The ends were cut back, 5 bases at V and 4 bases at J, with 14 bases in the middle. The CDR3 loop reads CASSPRTAGTEAFF. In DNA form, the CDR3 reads TGTGCCAGCAGTCCAAGGACCGCTGGCACTGAAGCTTTCTTT.

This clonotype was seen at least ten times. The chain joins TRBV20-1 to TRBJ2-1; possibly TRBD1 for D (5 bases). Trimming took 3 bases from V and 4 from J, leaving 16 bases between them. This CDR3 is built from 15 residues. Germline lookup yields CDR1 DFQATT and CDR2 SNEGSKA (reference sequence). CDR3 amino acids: CSARTRGSDYNEQFF. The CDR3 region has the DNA TGCAGTGCTAGGACAAGGGGTTCCGATTACAATGAGCAGTTCTTC.

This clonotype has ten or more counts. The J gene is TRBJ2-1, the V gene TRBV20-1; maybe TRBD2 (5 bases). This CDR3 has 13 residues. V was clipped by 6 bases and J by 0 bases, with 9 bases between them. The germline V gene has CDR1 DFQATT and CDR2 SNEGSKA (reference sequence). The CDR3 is CSAPDSSYNEQFF. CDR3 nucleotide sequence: TGCAGTGCCCCGGACTCCTCCTACAATGAGCAGTTCTTC.

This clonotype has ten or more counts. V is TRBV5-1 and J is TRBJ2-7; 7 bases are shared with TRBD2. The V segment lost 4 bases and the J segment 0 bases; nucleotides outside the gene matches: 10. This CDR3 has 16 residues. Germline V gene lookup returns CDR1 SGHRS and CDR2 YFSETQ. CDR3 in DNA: TGCGCCAGCAGCCCTTTTGGGGGGGAGAGCTCCTACGAGCAGTACTTC. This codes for CASSPFGGESSYEQYF.

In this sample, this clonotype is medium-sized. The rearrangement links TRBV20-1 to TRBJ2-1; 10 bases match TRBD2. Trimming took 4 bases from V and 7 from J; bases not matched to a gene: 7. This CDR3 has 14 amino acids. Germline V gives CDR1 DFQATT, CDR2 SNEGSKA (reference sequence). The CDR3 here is CSATSGGSGNEQFF. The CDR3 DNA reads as TGCAGTGCTACTAGCGGGGGATCGGGAAATGAGCAGTTCTTC.

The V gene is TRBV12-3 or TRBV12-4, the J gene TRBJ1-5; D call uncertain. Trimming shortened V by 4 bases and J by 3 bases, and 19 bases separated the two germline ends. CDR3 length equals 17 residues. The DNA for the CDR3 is TGTGCCAGCAGTTCGGGTAGCAGGCGTGATATCAATCAGCCCCAGCATTTT. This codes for CASSSGSRRDINQPQHF.

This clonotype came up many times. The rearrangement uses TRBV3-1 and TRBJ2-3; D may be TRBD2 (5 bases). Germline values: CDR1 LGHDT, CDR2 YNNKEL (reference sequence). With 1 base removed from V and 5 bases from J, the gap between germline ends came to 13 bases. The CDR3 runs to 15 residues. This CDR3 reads CASSQAGISGDTQYF. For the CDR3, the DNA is TGTGCCAGCAGCCAAGCCGGGATCAGCGGAGATACGCAGTATTTT.

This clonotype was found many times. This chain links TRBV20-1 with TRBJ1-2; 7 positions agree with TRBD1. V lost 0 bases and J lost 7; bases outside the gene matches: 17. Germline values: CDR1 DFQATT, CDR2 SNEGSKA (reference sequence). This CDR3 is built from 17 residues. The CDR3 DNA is TGCAGTGCTAGAGATGGGTCTTTAGGACAGGCCCGGTCTGGCTACACCTTC. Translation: CSARDGSLGQARSGYTF.